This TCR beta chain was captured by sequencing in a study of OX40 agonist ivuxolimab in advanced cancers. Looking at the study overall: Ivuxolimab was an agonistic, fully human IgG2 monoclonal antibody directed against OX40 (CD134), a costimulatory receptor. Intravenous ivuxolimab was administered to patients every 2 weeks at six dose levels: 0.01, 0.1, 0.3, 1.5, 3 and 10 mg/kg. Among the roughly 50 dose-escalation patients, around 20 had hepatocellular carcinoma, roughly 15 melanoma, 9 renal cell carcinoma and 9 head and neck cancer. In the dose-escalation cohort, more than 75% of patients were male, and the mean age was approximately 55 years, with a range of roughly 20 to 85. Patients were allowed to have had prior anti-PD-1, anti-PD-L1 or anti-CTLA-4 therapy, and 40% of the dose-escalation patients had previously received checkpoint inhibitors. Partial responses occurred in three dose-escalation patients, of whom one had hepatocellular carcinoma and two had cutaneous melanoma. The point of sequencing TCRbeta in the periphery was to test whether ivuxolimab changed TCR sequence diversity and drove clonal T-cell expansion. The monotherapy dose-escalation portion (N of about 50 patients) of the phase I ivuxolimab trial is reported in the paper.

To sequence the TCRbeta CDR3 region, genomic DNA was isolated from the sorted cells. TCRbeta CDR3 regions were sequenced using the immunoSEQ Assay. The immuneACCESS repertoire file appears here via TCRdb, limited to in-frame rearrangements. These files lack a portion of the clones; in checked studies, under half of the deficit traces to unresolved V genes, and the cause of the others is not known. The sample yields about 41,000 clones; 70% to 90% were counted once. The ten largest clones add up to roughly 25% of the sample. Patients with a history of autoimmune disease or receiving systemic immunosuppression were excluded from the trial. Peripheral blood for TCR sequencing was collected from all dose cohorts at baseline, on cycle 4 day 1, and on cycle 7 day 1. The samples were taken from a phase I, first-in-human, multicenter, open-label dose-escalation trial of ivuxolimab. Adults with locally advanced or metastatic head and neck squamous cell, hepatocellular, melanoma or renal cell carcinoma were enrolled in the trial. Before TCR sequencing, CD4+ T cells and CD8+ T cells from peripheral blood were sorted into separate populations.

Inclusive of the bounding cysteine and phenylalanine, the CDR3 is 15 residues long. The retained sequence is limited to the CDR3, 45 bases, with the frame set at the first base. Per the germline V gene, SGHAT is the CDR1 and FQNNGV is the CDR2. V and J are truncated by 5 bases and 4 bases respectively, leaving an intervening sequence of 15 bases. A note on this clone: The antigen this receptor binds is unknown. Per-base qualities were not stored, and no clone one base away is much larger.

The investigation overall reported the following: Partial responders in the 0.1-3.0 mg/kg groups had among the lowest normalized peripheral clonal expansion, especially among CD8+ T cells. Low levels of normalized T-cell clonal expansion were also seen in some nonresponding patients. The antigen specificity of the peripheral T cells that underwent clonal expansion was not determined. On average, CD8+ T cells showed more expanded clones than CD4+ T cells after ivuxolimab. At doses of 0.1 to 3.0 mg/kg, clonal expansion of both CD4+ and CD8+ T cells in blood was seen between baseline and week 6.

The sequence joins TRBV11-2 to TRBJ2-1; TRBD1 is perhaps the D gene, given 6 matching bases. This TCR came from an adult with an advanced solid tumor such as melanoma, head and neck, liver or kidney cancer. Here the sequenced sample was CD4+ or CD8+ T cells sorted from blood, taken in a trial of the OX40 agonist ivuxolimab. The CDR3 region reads CASSPEGEAYNEQFF. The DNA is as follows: TGTGCCAGCAGCCCCGAGGGGGAAGCGTACAATGAGCAGTTCTTC. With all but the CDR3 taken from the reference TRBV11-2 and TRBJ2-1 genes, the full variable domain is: EAGVAQSPRYKIIEKRQSVAFWCNPISGHATLYWYQQILGQGPKLLIQFQNNGVVDDSQLPKDRFSAERLKGVDSTLKIQPAKLEDSAVYLCASSPEGEAYNEQFFGPGTRLTVL.